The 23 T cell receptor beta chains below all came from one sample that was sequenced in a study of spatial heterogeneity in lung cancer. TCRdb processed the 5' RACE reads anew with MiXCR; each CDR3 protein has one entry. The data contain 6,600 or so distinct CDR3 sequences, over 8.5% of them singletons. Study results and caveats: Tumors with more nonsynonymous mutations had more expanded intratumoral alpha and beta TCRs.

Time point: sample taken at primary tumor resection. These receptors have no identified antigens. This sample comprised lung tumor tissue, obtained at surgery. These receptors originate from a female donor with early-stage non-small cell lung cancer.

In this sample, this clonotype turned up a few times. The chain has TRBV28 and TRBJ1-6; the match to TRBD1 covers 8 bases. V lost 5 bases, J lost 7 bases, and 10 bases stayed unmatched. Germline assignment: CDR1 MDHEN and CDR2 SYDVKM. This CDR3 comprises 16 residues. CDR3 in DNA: TGTGCCAGCAGTAACCGACAGGGGAATCCAAATTCACCCCTCCACTTT. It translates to CASSNRQGNPNSPLHF.

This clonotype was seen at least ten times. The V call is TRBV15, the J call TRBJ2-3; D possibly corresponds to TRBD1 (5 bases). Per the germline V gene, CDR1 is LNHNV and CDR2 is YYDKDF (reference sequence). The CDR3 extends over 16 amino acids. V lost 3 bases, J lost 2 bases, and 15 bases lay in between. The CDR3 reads CATSRGMRTITDTQYF. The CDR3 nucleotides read TGTGCCACCAGCAGGGGGATGAGGACAATCACAGATACGCAGTATTTT.

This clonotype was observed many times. The CDR3: CASSWGSTQETQYF. The CDR3 nucleotides read TGCGCCAGCAGCTGGGGGTCGACTCAAGAGACCCAGTACTTC. This chain connects TRBV5-1 to TRBJ2-5; D might be TRBD1 or TRBD2, each matching 5 bases. CDR3 length equals 14 residues. CDR1 is SGHRS and CDR2 is YFSETQ in the germline V gene. With 3 bases removed from V and 2 bases from J, the gap between germline ends came to 11 bases.

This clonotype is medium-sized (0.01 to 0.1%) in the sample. CDR3 nucleotide sequence: TGTGCCAGCAGCCAAGAAACAGGGGGCGGCACTGAAGCTTTCTTT. This encodes CASSQETGGGTEAFF. V and J are TRBV4-2 and TRBJ1-1; 9 nucleotides line up with TRBD1. The CDR3 loop spans 15 amino acids. Unmatched junction bases numbered 3, after V lost 0 bases and J lost 4 bases. From germline, CDR1 is LGHNA and CDR2 YNFKEQ.

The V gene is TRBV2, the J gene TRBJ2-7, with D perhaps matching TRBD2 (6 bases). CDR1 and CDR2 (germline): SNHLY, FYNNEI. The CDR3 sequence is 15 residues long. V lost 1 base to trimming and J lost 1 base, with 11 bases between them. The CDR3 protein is CASSEGGTYSYEQYF. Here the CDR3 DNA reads TGTGCCAGCAGTGAAGGCGGGACTTATTCCTACGAGCAGTACTTC.

CDR3 sequence: CASSLDPTGYLNSPLHF. CDR3 nucleotides: TGCGCCAGCAGCTTGGACCCGACAGGTTACCTGAATTCACCCCTCCACTTT. The chain employs TRBV5-1 and TRBJ1-6, with D maybe TRBD1 (6 bases). Germline CDR1 reads SGHRS; CDR2 reads YFSETQ. The V end lost 0 bases, the J end lost 7 bases, and 17 bases lay between the germline ends. This CDR3 has 17 residues.

The CDR3 loop is CASSLRGASTDTQYF. CDR3 DNA: TGTGCCAGCAGCCTCCGGGGGGCTAGCACAGATACGCAGTATTTT. The chain couples TRBV7-2 to TRBJ2-3, with D maybe TRBD2 (7 bases). This CDR3 contains 15 residues. Germline lookup yields CDR1 SGHTA and CDR2 FQGNSA. V was trimmed by 5 bases and J by 0 bases, leaving 12 bases between them.

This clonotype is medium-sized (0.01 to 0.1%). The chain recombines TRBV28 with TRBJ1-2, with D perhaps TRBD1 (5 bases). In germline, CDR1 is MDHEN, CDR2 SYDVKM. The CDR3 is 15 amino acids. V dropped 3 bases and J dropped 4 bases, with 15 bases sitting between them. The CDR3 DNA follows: TGTGCCAGCAGTTTTGGGGCCATTATCCTCTATGGCTACACCTTC. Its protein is CASSFGAIILYGYTF.

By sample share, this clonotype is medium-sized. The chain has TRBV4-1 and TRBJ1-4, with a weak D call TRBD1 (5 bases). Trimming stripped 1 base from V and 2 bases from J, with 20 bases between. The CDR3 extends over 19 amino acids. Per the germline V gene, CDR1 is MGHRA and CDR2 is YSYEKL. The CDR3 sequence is CASSQGYTAGTATNEKLFF. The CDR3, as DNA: TGCGCCAGCAGCCAAGGATACACCGCCGGGACGGCGACTAATGAAAAACTGTTTTTT.

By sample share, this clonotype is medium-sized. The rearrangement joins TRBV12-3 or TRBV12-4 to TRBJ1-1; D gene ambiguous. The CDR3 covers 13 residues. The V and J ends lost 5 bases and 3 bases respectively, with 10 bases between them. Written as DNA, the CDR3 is TGTGCCAGCAGTCTAGGACGTTACACTGAAGCTTTCTTT. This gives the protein CASSLGRYTEAFF.

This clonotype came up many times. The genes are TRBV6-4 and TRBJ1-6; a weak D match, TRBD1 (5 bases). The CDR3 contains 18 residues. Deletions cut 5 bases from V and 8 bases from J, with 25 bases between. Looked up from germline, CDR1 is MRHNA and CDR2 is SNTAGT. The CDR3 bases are TGTGCCAGCAGTTGCCCAGGACGGGATAAGGGGTATGATTCACCCCTCCACTTT. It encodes CASSCPGRDKGYDSPLHF.

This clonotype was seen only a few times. CDR3 loop: CASSFSGGRSYEQYF. The CDR3 DNA reads as TGCGCCAGCAGCTTTAGCGGGGGACGATCCTACGAGCAGTACTTC. The chain recombines TRBV5-1 with TRBJ2-7; 9 bases map to TRBD2. V dropped 2 bases and J dropped 1; count of bases not matched to a gene: 4. CDR1 SGHRS and CDR2 YFSETQ come from the germline V gene. CDR3 length: 15 amino acids.

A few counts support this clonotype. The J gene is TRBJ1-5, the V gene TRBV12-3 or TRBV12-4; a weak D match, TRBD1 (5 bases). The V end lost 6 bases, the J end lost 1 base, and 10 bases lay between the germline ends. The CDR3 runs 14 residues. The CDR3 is CASRIGGSNQPQHF. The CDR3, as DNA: TGTGCCAGCAGGATCGGGGGGAGCAATCAGCCCCAGCATTTT.

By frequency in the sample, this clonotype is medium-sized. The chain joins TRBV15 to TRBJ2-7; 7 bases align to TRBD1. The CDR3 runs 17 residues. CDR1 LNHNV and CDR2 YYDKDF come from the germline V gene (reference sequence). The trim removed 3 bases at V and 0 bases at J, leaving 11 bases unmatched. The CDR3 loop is CATSSNFDRASSYEQYF. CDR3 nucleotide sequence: TGTGCCACCAGCAGTAACTTTGACAGGGCGAGCTCCTACGAGCAGTACTTC.

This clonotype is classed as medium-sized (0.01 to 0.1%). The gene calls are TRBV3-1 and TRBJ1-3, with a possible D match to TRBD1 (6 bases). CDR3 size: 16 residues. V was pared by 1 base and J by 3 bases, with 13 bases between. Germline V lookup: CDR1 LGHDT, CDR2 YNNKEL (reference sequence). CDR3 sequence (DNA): TGTGCCAGCAGCCAAGTCTGGGGGGCCTTTGGAAACACCATATATTTT. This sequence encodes CASSQVWGAFGNTIYF.

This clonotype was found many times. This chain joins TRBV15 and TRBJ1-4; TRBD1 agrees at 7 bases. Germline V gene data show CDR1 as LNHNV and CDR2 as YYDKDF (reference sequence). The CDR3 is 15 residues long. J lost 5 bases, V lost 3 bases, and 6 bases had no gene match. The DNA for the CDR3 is TGTGCCACCAGCAGGGGCCGGGACAGCAATGAAAAACTGTTTTTT. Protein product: CATSRGRDSNEKLFF. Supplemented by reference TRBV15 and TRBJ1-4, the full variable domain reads DAMVIQNPRYQVTQFGKPVTLSCSQTLNHNVMYWYQQKSSQAPKLLFHYYDKDFNNEADTPDNFQSRRPNTSFCFLDIRSPGLGDTAMYLCATSRGRDSNEKLFFGSGTQLSVL.

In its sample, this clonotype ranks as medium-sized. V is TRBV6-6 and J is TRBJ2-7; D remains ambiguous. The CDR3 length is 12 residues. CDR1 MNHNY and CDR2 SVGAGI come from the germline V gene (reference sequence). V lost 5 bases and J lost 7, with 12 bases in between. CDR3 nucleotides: TGTGCCAGCAGTCACGTCTCCGGGGAGCAGTACTTC. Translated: CASSHVSGEQYF.

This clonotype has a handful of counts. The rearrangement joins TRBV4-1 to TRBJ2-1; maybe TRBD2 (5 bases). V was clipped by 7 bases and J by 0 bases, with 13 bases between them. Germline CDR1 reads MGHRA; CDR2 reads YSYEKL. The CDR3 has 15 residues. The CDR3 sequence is CASTSGWSSYNEQFF. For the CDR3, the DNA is TGCGCCAGCACAAGCGGTTGGAGCTCCTACAATGAGCAGTTCTTC.

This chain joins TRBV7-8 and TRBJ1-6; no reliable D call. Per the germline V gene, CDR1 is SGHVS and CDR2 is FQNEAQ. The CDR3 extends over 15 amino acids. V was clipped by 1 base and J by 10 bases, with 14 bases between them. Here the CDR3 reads CASSLVGPMESPLHF. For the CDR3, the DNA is TGTGCCAGCAGCTTAGTAGGACCCATGGAGTCACCCCTCCACTTT.

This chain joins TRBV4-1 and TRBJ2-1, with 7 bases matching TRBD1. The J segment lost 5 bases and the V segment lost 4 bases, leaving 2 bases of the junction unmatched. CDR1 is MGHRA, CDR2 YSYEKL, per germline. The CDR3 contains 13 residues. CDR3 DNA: TGCGCCAGCAGCCCTCAGGGGGACAATGAGCAGTTCTTC. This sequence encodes CASSPQGDNEQFF.

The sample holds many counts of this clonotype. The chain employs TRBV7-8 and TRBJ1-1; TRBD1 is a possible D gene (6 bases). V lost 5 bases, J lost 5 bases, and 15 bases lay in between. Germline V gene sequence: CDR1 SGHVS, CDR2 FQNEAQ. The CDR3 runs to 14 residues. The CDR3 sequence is CASSPAGGGTEAFF. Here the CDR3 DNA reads TGTGCCAGCAGCCCCGCGGGGGGCGGGACTGAAGCTTTCTTT.

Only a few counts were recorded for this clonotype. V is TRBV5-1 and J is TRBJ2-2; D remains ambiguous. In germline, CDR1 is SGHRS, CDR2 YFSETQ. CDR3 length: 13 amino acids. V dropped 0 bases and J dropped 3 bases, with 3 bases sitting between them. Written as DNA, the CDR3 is TGCGCCAGCAGCTTGGGGGACACCGGGGAGCTGTTTTTT. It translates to CASSLGDTGELFF.

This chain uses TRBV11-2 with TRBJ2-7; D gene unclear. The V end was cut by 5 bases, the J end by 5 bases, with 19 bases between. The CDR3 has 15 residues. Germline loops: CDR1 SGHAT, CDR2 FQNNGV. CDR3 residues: CASSLGRAPLHEQYF. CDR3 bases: TGTGCCAGCAGCCTGGGCCGGGCTCCGCTCCACGAGCAGTACTTC.